Listed below are T cell receptor beta chains from one sample, sequenced in a study of T-cell reconstitution after alpha-beta-depleted transplantation in children. In TCRdb, the PCR reads were re-called with MiXCR into one record per CDR3 protein. The sample carries approximately 190,000 distinct CDR3 sequences, 5.5% to 7% recorded once. Sequenced material: PBMCs, taken before TCRalphabeta/CD19-depleted stem cell transplant. These receptor sequences come from a girl under three years old with combined immunodeficiency, due to receive a stem cell transplant. CDR3s include the opening cysteine and the closing phenylalanine or tryptophan. Each record gives: CDR3 protein, CDR3 DNA, V gene, J gene, D gene, clone size. D genes are given only for firm matches. Not every row has a clone size; where given, it reads once, few, many or a size class.

cdr3_aa: CSARGRPTGQETQYF
cdr3_nt: TGCAGTGCTAGAGGCCGCCCGACGGGGCAAGAGACCCAGTACTTC
v_call: TRBV20-1
j_call: TRBJ2-5
d_call: .
clone_size: many

cdr3_aa: CSVESGDREFDYTF
cdr3_nt: TGCAGCGTCGAATCCGGGGACAGGGAATTTGACTACACCTTC
v_call: TRBV29-1
j_call: TRBJ1-2
d_call: TRBD1
clone_size: many

cdr3_aa: CANSLGVLSSYNEQFF
cdr3_nt: TGTGCCAACAGCTTAGGGGTACTAAGCTCCTACAATGAGCAGTTCTTC
v_call: TRBV7-9
j_call: TRBJ2-1
d_call: .
clone_size: many

cdr3_aa: CSAVDGLTGNTIYF
cdr3_nt: TGCAGTGCCGTTGATGGCCTGACTGGAAACACCATATATTTT
v_call: TRBV20-1
j_call: TRBJ1-3
d_call: .
clone_size: .

cdr3_aa: CASSFHSGRDEQYF
cdr3_nt: TGTGCCAGCAGTTTTCATAGCGGGAGGGACGAGCAGTACTTC
v_call: TRBV12-3/TRBV12-4
j_call: TRBJ2-7
d_call: TRBD2
clone_size: many

cdr3_aa: CASSLRAEQETQYF
cdr3_nt: TGTGCCAGCAGCCTCCGGGCAGAGCAAGAGACCCAGTACTTC
v_call: TRBV7-9
j_call: TRBJ2-5
d_call: .
clone_size: many

cdr3_aa: CSVNPGLAWRDTQYF
cdr3_nt: TGCAGCGTAAATCCGGGACTAGCCTGGAGAGATACGCAGTATTTT
v_call: TRBV29-1
j_call: TRBJ2-3
d_call: TRBD2
clone_size: many

cdr3_aa: CSVREEKLFF
cdr3_nt: TGCAGCGTTAGGGAGGAAAAACTGTTTTTT
v_call: TRBV29-1
j_call: TRBJ1-4
d_call: .
clone_size: many

cdr3_aa: CASSTGKPYEQYF
cdr3_nt: TGCGCCAGCAGCACGGGAAAACCCTACGAGCAGTACTTC
v_call: TRBV5-1
j_call: TRBJ2-7
d_call: .
clone_size: many

cdr3_aa: CASSPGQGAGELFF
cdr3_nt: TGTGCCAGTAGCCCGGGACAGGGAGCCGGGGAGCTGTTTTTT
v_call: TRBV19
j_call: TRBJ2-2
d_call: TRBD1
clone_size: many

cdr3_aa: CASSWQVDYEQFF
cdr3_nt: TGTGCCAGCAGTTGGCAGGTGGACTATGAGCAGTTCTTC
v_call: TRBV12-3/TRBV12-4
j_call: TRBJ2-1
d_call: .
clone_size: many

cdr3_aa: CSALSPGLAGDLNEQFF
cdr3_nt: TGCAGTGCTTTATCGCCGGGACTAGCGGGAGATTTAAATGAGCAGTTCTTC
v_call: TRBV20-1
j_call: TRBJ2-1
d_call: TRBD2
clone_size: .

cdr3_aa: CASSLGPRAHNEQFF
cdr3_nt: TGTGCCAGCAGCCTTGGGCCAAGGGCCCACAATGAGCAGTTCTTC
v_call: TRBV5-6
j_call: TRBJ2-1
d_call: .
clone_size: many

cdr3_aa: CASSLERLEFDTQYF
cdr3_nt: TGCGCCAGCAGCTTGGAGAGACTAGAATTCGATACGCAGTATTTT
v_call: TRBV5-1
j_call: TRBJ2-3
d_call: .
clone_size: many

cdr3_aa: CATSREGVRHGYTF
cdr3_nt: TGTGCCACCAGCAGAGAGGGGGTTCGCCATGGCTACACCTTC
v_call: TRBV15
j_call: TRBJ1-2
d_call: .
clone_size: many

cdr3_aa: CASSPTSGSYNEQFF
cdr3_nt: TGTGCCAGCAGCCCGACTAGCGGGTCCTACAATGAGCAGTTCTTC
v_call: TRBV14
j_call: TRBJ2-1
d_call: TRBD2
clone_size: many

cdr3_aa: CASAIRDYRQPSSYEQYF
cdr3_nt: TGCGCCAGCGCCATCCGGGACTACCGACAACCCAGCTCCTACGAGCAGTACTTC
v_call: TRBV4-1
j_call: TRBJ2-7
d_call: TRBD2
clone_size: .

cdr3_aa: CASSQIPGREETEAFF
cdr3_nt: TGTGCCAGCAGCCAAATCCCCGGTCGCGAGGAGACTGAAGCTTTCTTT
v_call: TRBV4-2
j_call: TRBJ1-1
d_call: .
clone_size: many

cdr3_aa: CASSFNTPYEQYF
cdr3_nt: TGTGCCAGCTCTTTCAACACCCCCTACGAGCAGTACTTC
v_call: TRBV12-3/TRBV12-4
j_call: TRBJ2-7
d_call: .
clone_size: many

cdr3_aa: CSVLTGTVAYEQYF
cdr3_nt: TGCAGCGTACTTACCGGGACAGTAGCCTACGAGCAGTACTTC
v_call: TRBV29-1
j_call: TRBJ2-7
d_call: TRBD1
clone_size: many